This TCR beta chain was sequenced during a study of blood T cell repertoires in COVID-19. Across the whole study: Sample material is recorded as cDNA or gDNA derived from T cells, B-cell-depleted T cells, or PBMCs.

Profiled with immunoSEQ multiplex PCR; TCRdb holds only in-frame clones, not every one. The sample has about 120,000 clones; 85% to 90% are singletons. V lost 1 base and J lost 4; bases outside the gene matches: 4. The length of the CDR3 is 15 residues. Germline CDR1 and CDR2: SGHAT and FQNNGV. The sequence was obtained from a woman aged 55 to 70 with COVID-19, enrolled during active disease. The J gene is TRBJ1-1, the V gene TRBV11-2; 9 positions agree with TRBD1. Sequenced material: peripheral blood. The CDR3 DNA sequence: TGTGCCAGCAGCTTAGTGTCGGGACAGGGCACTGAAGCTTTCTTT. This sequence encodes CASSLVSGQGTEAFF.